The 31 T cell receptor beta chains reported below all come from one sample, sequenced in a study of technical replicates of blood from a handful of donors. Produced via immunoSEQ multiplex PCR; TCRdb's table is partial and in-frame only. The sample shows about 88,000 clones, about 95% of them seen only once. Sequences were obtained from T cells isolated from PBMCs. Source of these receptors: a human donor in good health.

This sequence joins TRBV9 and TRBJ1-1, with a weak D call TRBD1 (5 bases). Germline-derived CDR1 and CDR2 are SGDLS and YYNGEE. V was shortened by 0 bases and J by 4 bases, with 10 bases between the two germline ends. There are 14 residues in the CDR3. The CDR3 protein is CASSVAGAGTEAFF. The CDR3 coding sequence is TGTGCCAGCAGCGTAGCTGGGGCTGGCACTGAAGCTTTCTTT.

The chain links TRBV14 to TRBJ2-1; 10 bases map to TRBD2. Germline trimming cut 1 base from V and 13 bases from J; bases unmatched to any gene: 19. The CDR3 covers 18 residues. Per the germline V gene, CDR1 is SGHDN and CDR2 is FVKESK. CDR3 region: CASSQAYILEREGWGQFF. The DNA of the CDR3 is TGTGCCAGCAGCCAAGCCTATATATTAGAGCGGGAGGGATGGGGCCAGTTCTTC.

This chain links TRBV7-9 with TRBJ2-7, with 7 nucleotides matching TRBD2. Trimming took 7 bases from V and 3 from J; bases not matched to a gene: 9. The CDR3 is 14 residues long. Germline CDR1 reads SEHNR; CDR2 reads FQNEAQ (reference sequence). The DNA for the CDR3 is TGTGCCAGCACCGCGTGGACGGGGGGCTACGAGCAGTACTTC. It is translated as CASTAWTGGYEQYF.

The chain combines TRBV29-1 with TRBJ2-3; 7 positions agree with TRBD2. CDR1 SQVTM and CDR2 ANQGSEA come from the germline V gene. V was pared by 3 bases and J by 0 bases, with 12 bases of the junction left unmatched. The CDR3 length is 17 residues. CDR3 amino acids: CSVDGLWVLASTDTQYF. Written as DNA, the CDR3 is TGCAGCGTTGATGGACTCTGGGTACTAGCGAGCACAGATACGCAGTATTTT.

This clone was seen only a few times. V and J are TRBV2 and TRBJ1-2; TRBD1 might be the D (6 bases). Germline CDR1 SNHLY, CDR2 FYNNEI. Trimming removed 4 bases at V and 6 bases at J, with 21 bases between. The length of the CDR3 is 16 residues. CDR3 in DNA: TGTGCCAGCAGTGGATCGGGACAAGGGATCCTCCATGGCTACACCTTC. It yields the protein CASSGSGQGILHGYTF. Using reference TRBV2 and TRBJ1-2 for the parts outside the CDR3, the full variable domain is EPEVTQTPSHQVTQMGQEVILRCVPISNHLYFYWYRQILGQKVEFLVSFYNNEISEKSEIFDDQFSVERPDGSNFTLKIRSTKLEDSAMYFCASSGSGQGILHGYTFGSGTRLTVV.

The gene calls are TRBV30 and TRBJ1-2, with 8 bases matching TRBD1. The CDR3 runs 14 residues. CDR1 GTSNPN and CDR2 SVGIG come from the germline V gene (reference sequence). After removal of 5 bases from V and 8 bases from J, the junction contained 13 bases not matched to a gene. In DNA, the CDR3 is TGTGCCTGGGACAGGGGCTTCTCTGTCCAGGGCTACACCTTC. This codes for CAWDRGFSVQGYTF.

The CDR3 DNA reads TGCAGCGTTGATACCAGCGGCTCCTACAATGAGCAGTTCTTC. Translation: CSVDTSGSYNEQFF. J is TRBJ2-1 and V is TRBV29-1; D perhaps matches TRBD2 (5 bases). This CDR3 comprises 14 residues. Germline CDR1 and CDR2: SQVTM and ANQGSEA. V was clipped by 3 bases and J by 0 bases, with 9 bases between them.

The rearrangement uses TRBV7-8 and TRBJ2-3; 11 bases align to TRBD2. Germline V gene data show CDR1 as SGHVS and CDR2 as FQNEAQ. The length of the CDR3 is 17 residues. Germline trimming cut 3 bases from V and 4 bases from J; bases unmatched to any gene: 9. The CDR3 is CASSLALSGRAADTQYF. For the CDR3, the DNA is TGTGCCAGCAGCTTGGCCCTTAGCGGGAGGGCCGCAGATACGCAGTATTTT.

J is TRBJ2-6 and V is TRBV19; possibly TRBD2 for D (7 bases). Between the trimmed V and J ends, which lost 8 bases and 0 bases, there was a span of 20 bases. Germline CDR1 LNHDA, CDR2 SQIVND (reference sequence). The CDR3 extends over 18 amino acids. CDR3: CASGLVGGPLSGANVLTF. CDR3 sequence (DNA): TGTGCCAGTGGGTTAGTCGGGGGGCCCCTCTCTGGGGCCAACGTCCTGACTTTC. The whole variable domain, filled in from reference TRBV19 and TRBJ2-6, reads DGGITQSPKYLFRKEGQNVTLSCEQNLNHDAMYWYRQDPGQGLRLIYYSQIVNDFQKGDIAEGYSVSREKKESFPLTVTSAQKNPTAFYLCASGLVGGPLSGANVLTFGAGSRLTVL.

About this clone: Additional DNA sequences in this sample encode the identical CDR3. The V gene is TRBV27, the J gene TRBJ2-5; no firm D call. CDR1 MNHEY and CDR2 SMNVEV come from the germline V gene (reference sequence). V was clipped by 6 bases and J by 0 bases, with 5 bases between them. This CDR3 contains 12 residues. This CDR3 reads CASSSYQETQYF. CDR3 nucleotide sequence: TGTGCCAGCAGCTCGTACCAAGAGACCCAGTACTTC.

J is TRBJ1-2 and V is TRBV28; D not resolved. Germline V gene sequence: CDR1 MDHEN, CDR2 SYDVKM. Trimming stripped 5 bases from V and 4 bases from J, with 11 bases between. This CDR3 is 13 amino acids long. The CDR3 spells CASSPRWAYGYTF. In DNA, the CDR3 is TGTGCCAGCAGTCCTCGGTGGGCCTATGGCTACACCTTC.

Only one count was recorded for this clone. This chain links TRBV7-2 with TRBJ2-2; 8 bases fit TRBD2. This CDR3 contains 15 residues. Per germline, CDR1 SGHTA and CDR2 FQGNSA. The V and J ends lost 4 bases and 5 bases, in that order; junction bases with no gene match: 6. The CDR3 DNA reads as TGTGCCAGCAGCTCCAGCGGGAGTGTGACCGGGGAGCTGTTTTTT. It is translated as CASSSSGSVTGELFF.

The chain employs TRBV25-1 and TRBJ2-5; 13 positions agree with TRBD2. Unmatched junction bases numbered 5, after V lost 3 bases and J lost 4 bases. The CDR3 has 16 residues. Germline CDR1 MGHDK, CDR2 SYGVNS. The CDR3 DNA reads as TGTGCCAGCAGTGACCTACTAGCGGGAGGGCCAGAGACCCAGTACTTC. Translated: CASSDLLAGGPETQYF.

This chain joins TRBV7-8 and TRBJ1-1; D uncertain. CDR3 length equals 11 residues. V gave up 3 bases and J gave up 7 bases, with 6 bases separating them. CDR1 is SGHVS and CDR2 is FQNEAQ in the germline V gene. The CDR3 region is CASSLGIEAFF. The CDR3 nucleotides read TGTGCCAGCAGCTTGGGCATTGAAGCTTTCTTT.

V and J are TRBV29-1 and TRBJ1-2; weak D call: TRBD1 (5 bases). V was pared by 3 bases and J by 2 bases, with 13 bases between. The germline V gene encodes CDR1 SQVTM and CDR2 ANQGSEA. This CDR3 is built from 14 residues. CDR3 residues: CSVDLMGLNYGYTF. The CDR3 bases are TGCAGCGTTGACTTAATGGGACTAAACTATGGCTACACCTTC.

The CDR3 DNA reads as TGTGCCAGCAGCTGTCAGGGCTGCATGAACACTGAAGCTTTCTTT. It specifies CASSCQGCMNTEAFF. This chain links TRBV5-7 with TRBJ1-1; D perhaps matches TRBD1 (5 bases). TRBV5-7 is reported as an ORF; its role is uncertain. The V and J ends lost 3 bases and 0 bases respectively, with 12 bases between them. There are 15 residues in the CDR3.

The J gene is TRBJ2-2, the V gene TRBV5-5, with a tentative D call TRBD1 (6 bases). The ends were cut back, 2 bases at V and 4 bases at J, with 9 bases in the middle. The germline V gene encodes CDR1 SGHKS and CDR2 YYEKEE (reference sequence). The CDR3 is made up of 14 amino acids. The CDR3 DNA is TGTGCCAGCAGCTTACCAGGGGCCACCGGGGAGCTGTTTTTT. Residues: CASSLPGATGELFF.

The chain joins TRBV14 to TRBJ2-4, with D maybe TRBD1 (6 bases). CDR1 is SGHDN, CDR2 FVKESK, per germline. This CDR3 region has 15 residues. V gave up 3 bases and J gave up 3 bases, with 12 bases separating them. As DNA, the CDR3 is TGTGCCAGCAGCCACCAAGGGGGATTCAAAAACATTCAGTACTTC. Translation: CASSHQGGFKNIQYF.

The CDR3 nucleotides read TGTGCCAGCAGCTTCGGGACAGGGGGCTCCGAGCAGTACTTC. Translating it yields CASSFGTGGSEQYF. The rearrangement links TRBV5-6 to TRBJ2-7; 12 nucleotides line up with TRBD1. J gave up 6 bases and V 2 bases, and 3 bases lay outside the gene matches. CDR3 size: 14 residues. Germline CDR1 SGHDT, CDR2 YYEEEE.

The chain uses TRBV27 and TRBJ2-7; the match to TRBD1 covers 9 bases. This CDR3 has 13 residues. The V gene's germline CDR1 is MNHEY and CDR2 SMNVEV (reference sequence). Losses at the gene ends were 4 bases for V and 3 bases for J; bases not matched to a gene: 1. The CDR3 DNA reads TGTGCCAGCAGTTGGACAGGGGTCTACGAGCAGTACTTC. Residues: CASSWTGVYEQYF.

V usage is TRBV2 and J usage is TRBJ2-5; 10 bases fit TRBD2. The germline V gene has CDR1 SNHLY and CDR2 FYNNEI. V shed 3 bases, J shed 5 bases, and the junction held 18 bases outside the gene matches. The CDR3 extends over 19 amino acids. The CDR3 bases are TGTGCCAGCAGTGATGAGGGGGGCCCTGCTAGCGGGAGAAGGGAGACCCAGTACTTC. Protein sequence: CASSDEGGPASGRRETQYF.

This clone was seen just once. The rearrangement uses TRBV27 and TRBJ2-7; TRBD1 matches at 10 bases. The CDR3 totals 14 residues. J was trimmed by 4 bases and V by 10 bases; bases with no gene match: 10. Germline-derived CDR1 and CDR2 are MNHEY and SMNVEV (reference sequence). The CDR3 coding sequence is TGTGCCACCGGTCCCGGGACAGGGGTTTACGAGCAGTACTTC. This encodes CATGPGTGVYEQYF.

The J gene is TRBJ2-1, the V gene TRBV9; 9 bases are a match to TRBD2. The CDR3 extends over 20 amino acids. In germline, CDR1 is SGDLS, CDR2 YYNGEE. With 3 bases clipped from V and 1 base from J, the junction kept 17 bases outside the gene matches. The DNA for the CDR3 is TGTGCCAGCAGCGCTCCGACCGGGACTAGCTTTATAAAGTCCTACAATGAGCAGTTCTTC. Amino acid sequence: CASSAPTGTSFIKSYNEQFF.

The rearrangement links TRBV27 to TRBJ2-3; tentative D call: TRBD1 (5 bases). Germline values: CDR1 MNHEY, CDR2 SMNVEV (reference sequence). Deletions cut 6 bases from V and 2 bases from J, with 12 bases between. This CDR3 spans 14 amino acids. The CDR3 region is CASRLTGFTDTQYF. The CDR3 nucleotides are TGTGCCAGCAGGTTAACAGGATTCACAGATACGCAGTATTTT.

The sample holds one count of this clone. V usage is TRBV10-3 and J usage is TRBJ2-3, with 9 bases that match TRBD2. Germline V lookup: CDR1 ENHRY, CDR2 SYGVKD. The V segment lost 7 bases and the J segment 0 bases; nucleotides outside the gene matches: 2. The CDR3 spans 14 residues. The CDR3 DNA reads as TGTGCCATCAAGACTAGCGGTAGCACAGATACGCAGTATTTT. Translated, it gives CAIKTSGSTDTQYF.

This chain connects TRBV5-1 to TRBJ1-5, with D unresolved. The CDR3 covers 15 residues. The V end was cut by 4 bases, the J end by 3 bases, with 14 bases between. Germline loops: CDR1 SGHRS, CDR2 YFSETQ. CDR3 nucleotide sequence: TGCGCCAGCAGCCGGGAGGGCGGAACCAATCAGCCCCAGCATTTT. This encodes CASSREGGTNQPQHF. Full variable domain (missing parts from reference TRBV5-1 and TRBJ1-5): KAGVTQTPRYLIKTRGQQVTLSCSPISGHRSVSWYQQTPGQGLQFLFEYFSETQRNKGNFPGRFSGRQFSNSRSEMNVSTLELGDSALYLCASSREGGTNQPQHFGDGTRLSIL.

The chain employs TRBV5-1 and TRBJ2-5; D gene ambiguous. The germline V gene encodes CDR1 SGHRS and CDR2 YFSETQ. Trimming stripped 0 bases from V and 2 bases from J, with 8 bases between. The CDR3 loop spans 14 amino acids. The CDR3 DNA is TGCGCCAGCAGCTTGGGAGGATATCAAGAGACCCAGTACTTC. Its protein is CASSLGGYQETQYF.

The V gene is TRBV28, the J gene TRBJ1-5; D might be TRBD1 (6 bases). V gave up 5 bases and J gave up 2 bases, with 13 bases separating them. Germline V lookup: CDR1 MDHEN, CDR2 SYDVKM. The CDR3 is 15 residues long. CDR3 coding DNA: TGTGCCAGCAGTACTGACAGGATGGGCAATCAGCCCCAGCATTTT. Translated, it gives CASSTDRMGNQPQHF. The full variable domain, with the rest looked up from reference TRBV28 and TRBJ1-5, is DVKVTQSSRYLVKRTGEKVFLECVQDMDHENMFWYRQDPGLGLRLIYFSYDVKMKEKGDIPEGYSVSREKKERFSLILESASTNQTSMYLCASSTDRMGNQPQHFGDGTRLSIL.

The V call is TRBV7-2, the J call TRBJ1-5, with D perhaps matching TRBD1 (5 bases). The V end was cut by 1 base, the J end by 6 bases, with 13 bases between. CDR3 length: 15 amino acids. Per germline, CDR1 SGHTA and CDR2 FQGNSA. The chain's CDR3 is CASSLEGLRGQPQHF. The CDR3 bases are TGTGCCAGCAGCTTAGAAGGGCTAAGGGGTCAGCCCCAGCATTTT.

The chain uses TRBV11-2 and TRBJ2-7, with 10 bases fitting TRBD1. This CDR3 region has 14 residues. Germline V gene lookup returns CDR1 SGHAT and CDR2 FQNNGV. V dropped 1 base and J dropped 4; count of bases not matched to a gene: 1. The CDR3 protein is CASSLGQGAYEQYF. CDR3 DNA sequence: TGTGCCAGCAGCTTAGGACAGGGGGCATACGAGCAGTACTTC.

This rearrangement joins TRBV29-1 to TRBJ2-1; TRBD2 agrees at 11 bases. The CDR3 contains 17 residues. The V gene end was trimmed by 4 bases and the J gene end by 0 bases; junction bases not matched to a gene: 8. Germline V gene lookup returns CDR1 SQVTM and CDR2 ANQGSEA. CDR3 in amino acids: CSVGRLAGPHSYNEQFF. CDR3 DNA: TGCAGCGTTGGTCGACTAGCGGGGCCCCACTCCTACAATGAGCAGTTCTTC.